This passage covers 9 T cell receptor gamma chains from one sample sequenced in a study of gammadelta T cells in human blood. TCRdb fed the RT-PCR reads to CATT. The sample contains some 360 gamma-chain clones, about 36% of which appear only once. What was sequenced was non-Vgamma9Vdelta2 gamma-delta T cells from infant blood. The receptors were gathered from a human donor.

On this clone itself: A much bigger clone sits one base away, suggesting this may be a read error. Other DNA sequences in this specimen translate into the identical CDR3. This sequence joins TRGV5 and TRGJ1 or TRGJ2. V was pared by 0 bases and J by 10 bases, with 9 bases of the junction left unmatched. This CDR3 is built from 13 residues. Germline lookup yields CDR1 VINAFY and CDR2 YDVSNSKD. The CDR3: CATWDRLRRKKLF. In DNA, the CDR3 is TGTGCCACCTGGGACAGGCTTAGGCGAAAGAAACTCTTT.

This clone is large. This sequence joins TRGV9 and TRGJ1 or TRGJ2. Germline V lookup: CDR1 GITISATS, CDR2 ISYDGTV (reference sequence). This CDR3 has 13 amino acids. Trimming cost V 4 bases and J 1 base; bases outside gene matches: 4. The CDR3 DNA reads TGTGCCTTGTGGGATGGTAATTATTATAAGAAACTCTTT. This gives the protein CALWDGNYYKKLF.

This clone came up a few times. V and J are TRGV9 and TRGJ1 or TRGJ2. V was pared by 0 bases and J by 1 base, with 0 bases of the junction left unmatched. The germline gives CDR1 GITISATS, CDR2 ISYDGTV (reference sequence). The CDR3 is 13 residues long. CDR3 DNA sequence: TGTGCCTTGTGGGAGGTGAATTATTATAAGAAACTCTTT. This translates into CALWEVNYYKKLF.

By share, this clone counts as large (0.1 to 1%). The chain employs TRGV4 and TRGJ1 or TRGJ2. Trimming removed 4 bases from V and 8 bases from J; junction bases left unmatched: 8. The CDR3 covers 12 residues. From germline, CDR1 is EGSTGY and CDR2 YDSYTSSV. The CDR3 DNA reads as TGTGCCACCTGGGAGGACCTTAATAAGAAACTCTTT. Amino acid sequence: CATWEDLNKKLF.

This clone is labeled as large. The chain has TRGV9 and TRGJ1 or TRGJ2. The CDR3 length is 12 residues. CDR1 GITISATS and CDR2 ISYDGTV come from the germline V gene (reference sequence). V dropped 0 bases and J dropped 10; count of bases not matched to a gene: 6. DNA of the CDR3: TGTGCCTTGTGGGAGGTGCCAGACAAGAAACTCTTT. This codes for CALWEVPDKKLF.

To note about this clone: This may stem from a read error, because a much larger clone lies one nucleotide away. This chain connects TRGV9 to TRGJ1 or TRGJ2. The CDR3 has 12 amino acids. Per germline, CDR1 GITISATS and CDR2 ISYDGTV (reference sequence). CDR3 loop: CALWEPAYKKIF. As DNA, the CDR3 is TGTGCCTTGTGGGAGCCAGCCTATAAGAAAATCTTT.

A word on this clone: At one of its ends the junction is not consistent with the germline gene, which may arise from a read error. This chain links TRGV9 with TRGJ1 or TRGJ2. Germline-derived CDR1 and CDR2 are GITISATS and ISYDGTV (reference sequence). The CDR3 runs to 12 residues. This chain's CDR3 is CALWDLYYKNLF. The DNA for the CDR3 is TGTGCCTTGTGGGATCTTTATTATAAGAATCTCTTT.

This clone counts as large. The chain couples TRGV4 to TRGJP2. CDR1 and CDR2 (germline): EGSTGY, YDSYTSSV. The CDR3 has 11 amino acids. V gave up 0 bases and J gave up 15 bases; unmatched junction bases: 4. The CDR3 spells CATWDGLVKTF. CDR3 nucleotide sequence: TGTGCCACCTGGGATGGGCTAGTCAAGACGTTT.

J is TRGJ1 or TRGJ2 and V is TRGV9. V lost 0 bases, J lost 10 bases, and 3 bases stayed unmatched. CDR3 size: 11 residues. Germline V gene data show CDR1 as GITISATS and CDR2 as ISYDGTV (reference sequence). This CDR3 reads CALWEVPKKLF. The CDR3 nucleotides read TGTGCCTTGTGGGAGGTGCCGAAGAAACTCTTT.